These 22 T cell receptor beta chains originate from one sample sequenced in a study of human T cells and chemical hapten exposure. Regarding time point: pre-sensitization, week 0. Sample treatment: therapeutic diphenylcyclopropenone sensitization with weekly scalp DPC. Each CDR3 protein is one row after TCRdb ran MiXCR on the RACE reads. The data hold approximately 370,000 distinct CDR3 sequences, with around 5.5% observed a single time. Sequences were derived from whole blood, sampled in connection with sensitization to the hapten diphenylcyclopropenone (DPC). The receptors originated from a woman aged 18-29 years with alopecia areata. Some clones in this sample may be carry-over from other donors' samples.

This clonotype was detected many times. The chain recombines TRBV25-1 with TRBJ1-4; 11 bases are shared with TRBD1. The V gene's germline CDR1 is MGHDK and CDR2 SYGVNS. The V and J ends lost 6 bases and 7 bases, in that order; junction bases with no gene match: 1. The CDR3 runs 13 residues. The CDR3 region has the DNA TGTGCCAGCAGCGGGACAGGGGGTGAAAAACTGTTTTTT. Encoded protein: CASSGTGGEKLFF.

This clonotype was counted ten times or more. The rearrangement uses TRBV4-1 and TRBJ2-3; the match to TRBD2 covers 12 bases. Germline CDR1 reads MGHRA; CDR2 reads YSYEKL. Trimming at V came to 1 base and at J to 0 bases, leaving 11 bases not matched to a gene. This CDR3 comprises 20 residues. CDR3 DNA sequence: TGCGCCAGCAGCCAAGGGGCTAGCGGGGGGGCCCCGCGGAGCACAGATACGCAGTATTTT. It codes for CASSQGASGGAPRSTDTQYF.

J is TRBJ1-6 and V is TRBV12-3 or TRBV12-4; no reliable D call. This CDR3 has 16 amino acids. V was cut by 7 bases and J by 7 bases, with 20 bases left in between. The CDR3 protein is CASTTDLGIPNSPLHF. CDR3 in DNA: TGTGCCAGCACCACCGACCTCGGAATCCCGAATTCACCCCTCCACTTT.

This clonotype was counted between two and nine times. The chain uses TRBV5-6 and TRBJ2-3; the D is unclear. CDR3 length: 13 residues. V dropped 2 bases and J dropped 2 bases, with 6 bases sitting between them. Germline V gene data show CDR1 as SGHDT and CDR2 as YYEEEE. The CDR3 loop is CASSFFYTDTQYF. The CDR3 DNA sequence: TGTGCCAGCAGCTTTTTCTACACAGATACGCAGTATTTT.

V is TRBV29-1 and J is TRBJ2-3; D is tentatively TRBD1 or TRBD2 (6 bases each). Trimming stripped 6 bases from V and 8 bases from J, with 27 bases between. This CDR3 has 16 residues. CDR1 is SQVTM, CDR2 ANQGSEA, per germline. CDR3 in amino acids: CSVGHREVNGWGTQYF. The CDR3 coding sequence is TGCAGCGTAGGACACAGGGAGGTAAATGGGTGGGGTACGCAGTATTTT.

This clonotype was counted a few times. The rearrangement uses TRBV6-1 and TRBJ1-5; D not resolved. This CDR3 is built from 14 residues. Trimming cost V 5 bases and J 0 bases, with 8 bases left between them. Looked up from germline, CDR1 is MNHNS and CDR2 is SASEGT. The CDR3 reads CASSFSDSNQPQHF. CDR3 coding DNA: TGTGCCAGCAGTTTTAGCGATAGCAATCAGCCCCAGCATTTT.

This clonotype was detected many times. This rearrangement joins TRBV24-1 to TRBJ1-1; maybe TRBD1 (6 bases). Germline V CDR1 and CDR2: KGHDR, SFDVKD. V was clipped by 3 bases and J by 3 bases, with 10 bases between them. The CDR3 spans 14 residues. CDR3 nucleotide sequence: TGTGCCACCAGTGATGGGGGCCGGTACACTGAAGCTTTCTTT. This codes for CATSDGGRYTEAFF.

The CDR3 coding sequence is TGTGCCAGCGAGAGACTCCGTAACTATGGCTACACCTTC. Translating gives CASERLRNYGYTF. The rearrangement links TRBV2 to TRBJ1-2; D is uncertain. The germline gives CDR1 SNHLY, CDR2 FYNNEI. There are 13 residues in the CDR3. The germline V and J ends were trimmed by 8 bases and 1 base, with 11 bases remaining between them.

This clonotype was seen a few times. V gene TRBV7-9 combines with J gene TRBJ2-5; TRBD1 matches at 9 bases. CDR3 length equals 16 residues. The germline CDR1 and CDR2 sequences are SEHNR and FQNEAQ (reference sequence). V trimming: 5 bases; J trimming: 2 bases; junction bases outside the gene matches: 9. CDR3 DNA: TGTGCCAGCAGCACTAGACAGGGGGGTCATCAAGAGACCCAGTACTTC. This sequence encodes CASSTRQGGHQETQYF.

This clonotype was recorded at least ten times. The V call is TRBV7-6, the J call TRBJ2-1; D is unclear. This CDR3 is built from 15 residues. Looked up from germline, CDR1 is SGHVS and CDR2 is FNYEAQ. Trimming pared 2 bases from V and 12 bases from J, leaving 20 bases between. The CDR3 nucleotides read TGTGCCAGCAGCTTAAGTGTCGGGTTATTGGCGAGGCAGTTCTTC. Translated, it gives CASSLSVGLLARQFF.

The chain couples TRBV7-2 to TRBJ2-5, with 7 bases identical to TRBD2. CDR3 length: 15 residues. CDR1 is SGHTA and CDR2 is FQGNSA in the germline V gene. Germline trimming cut 6 bases from V and 2 bases from J; bases unmatched to any gene: 9. CDR3 nucleotide sequence: TGTGCCAGCAGTTACCAGCGGGGCCCGCAAGAGACCCAGTACTTC. It is translated as CASSYQRGPQETQYF.

This chain connects TRBV4-1 to TRBJ2-3, with TRBD1 identical over 7 bases. Unmatched junction bases numbered 5, after V lost 4 bases and J lost 4 bases. Germline V gene lookup returns CDR1 MGHRA and CDR2 YSYEKL. CDR3 size: 14 residues. This CDR3 reads CASSLEGGPDTQYF. Here the CDR3 DNA reads TGCGCCAGCAGCCTCGAAGGGGGCCCAGATACGCAGTATTTT.

This clonotype was observed many times. The CDR3 is CASSQPRDSSYEQYF. CDR3 nucleotides: TGTGCCAGCAGCCAACCCCGGGACTCCTCCTACGAGCAGTACTTC. The J gene is TRBJ2-7, the V gene TRBV3-1, with a possible D match to TRBD2 (6 bases). Per the germline V gene, CDR1 is LGHDT and CDR2 is YNNKEL (reference sequence). The CDR3 loop spans 15 amino acids. The V end lost 2 bases, the J end lost 0 bases, and 11 bases lay between the germline ends.

In its sample, this clonotype was seen many times. The chain combines TRBV27 with TRBJ2-7, with 14 bases fitting TRBD2. The V gene's germline CDR1 is MNHEY and CDR2 SMNVEV (reference sequence). The trim removed 2 bases at V and 3 bases at J, leaving 3 bases unmatched. This CDR3 spans 16 amino acids. The CDR3 sequence is CASSLTGTSGGYEQYF. The CDR3 DNA is TGTGCCAGCAGTTTAACCGGGACTAGCGGGGGCTACGAGCAGTACTTC.

This rearrangement joins TRBV7-8 to TRBJ2-3; D is undetermined. Germline-derived CDR1 and CDR2 are SGHVS and FQNEAQ. Trimming left V 4 bases short and J 2 bases short, with 16 bases between. There are 16 residues in the CDR3. The CDR3 DNA follows: TGTGCCAGCAGCTCCCCCCGTGTTCTCGTCACAGATACGCAGTATTTT. Translating gives CASSSPRVLVTDTQYF.

Only a few counts were recorded for this clonotype. The J gene is TRBJ2-1, the V gene TRBV5-4, with D possibly called TRBD1 or TRBD2 (6 bases each). V gave up 0 bases and J gave up 9 bases, with 13 bases separating them. The CDR3 runs to 14 residues. CDR1 is SGHNT and CDR2 is YYREEE in the germline V gene (reference sequence). CDR3 sequence reads: CASSLGGASSEQFF. DNA of the CDR3: TGTGCCAGCAGCTTGGGGGGGGCTTCCAGTGAGCAGTTCTTC.

The rearrangement joins TRBV5-1 to TRBJ1-2, with 9 bases identical to TRBD1. V gave up 2 bases and J gave up 8 bases; unmatched junction bases: 4. This CDR3 is 13 amino acids long. The germline V gene encodes CDR1 SGHRS and CDR2 YFSETQ. The CDR3 is CASSFTGGDGYTF. The CDR3 DNA reads as TGCGCCAGCAGCTTTACAGGGGGCGACGGCTACACCTTC.

This clonotype was counted at least ten times. The CDR3 sequence: CASSFPQTYQETQYF. CDR3 sequence (DNA): TGTGCCAGCAGCTTTCCTCAGACCTACCAAGAGACCCAGTACTTC. V gene TRBV5-6 combines with J gene TRBJ2-5, with unresolved D. The V end was cut by 2 bases, the J end by 0 bases, with 11 bases between. The germline CDR1 and CDR2 sequences are SGHDT and YYEEEE. The CDR3 consists of 15 residues.

At least ten counts were recorded for this clonotype. This chain uses TRBV23-1 with TRBJ1-5; 9 bases fit TRBD1. TRBV23-1 is an ORF, with its function uncertain. There are 15 residues in the CDR3. Trimming removed 7 bases from V and 5 bases from J; junction bases left unmatched: 9. The CDR3: CASTKDRGRHQPQHF. CDR3 sequence (DNA): TGCGCCAGCACCAAGGACAGGGGAAGGCATCAGCCCCAGCATTTT.

The V and J genes are TRBV4-1 and TRBJ2-3; D is perhaps TRBD1 or TRBD2 (6 bases each). The CDR3 totals 16 residues. The V and J ends lost 7 bases and 6 bases respectively, with 23 bases between them. Looked up from germline, CDR1 is MGHRA and CDR2 is YSYEKL. CDR3 loop: CASKLNELGGWDTQYF. CDR3 sequence (DNA): TGCGCCAGCAAGCTCAATGAATTGGGGGGCTGGGATACGCAGTATTTT.

The chain recombines TRBV5-1 with TRBJ2-5; maybe TRBD1 (6 bases). This CDR3 spans 14 amino acids. The germline gives CDR1 SGHRS, CDR2 YFSETQ. V was pared by 2 bases and J by 2 bases, with 10 bases between. CDR3 DNA sequence: TGCGCCAGCAGCTTTCGACAGGTTCAAGAGACCCAGTACTTC. Its translation is CASSFRQVQETQYF.

This clonotype was seen many times. This rearrangement joins TRBV21-1 to TRBJ2-7; the table's D call TRBD1 went unverified against the DNA. TRBV21-1 is a documented pseudogene. This CDR3 spans 21 amino acids. Here the CDR3 DNA reads TGTGCCAGCAGCAAATACTCGGGGGAGTTTTCAAGGGGCGGGTGGTTCAGCGAGCAGTACTTC. This translates into CASSKYSGEFSRGGWFSEQYF.